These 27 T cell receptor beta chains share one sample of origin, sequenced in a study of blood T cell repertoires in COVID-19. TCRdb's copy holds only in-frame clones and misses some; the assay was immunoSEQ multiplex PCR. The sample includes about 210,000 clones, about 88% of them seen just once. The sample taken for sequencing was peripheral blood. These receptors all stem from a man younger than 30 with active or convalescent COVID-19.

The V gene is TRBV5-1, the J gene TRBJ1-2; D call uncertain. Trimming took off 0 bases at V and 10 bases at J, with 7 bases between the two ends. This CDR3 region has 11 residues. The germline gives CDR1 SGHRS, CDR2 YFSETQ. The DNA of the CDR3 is TGCGCCAGCAGCTTGGACACAGACTACACCTTC. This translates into CASSLDTDYTF. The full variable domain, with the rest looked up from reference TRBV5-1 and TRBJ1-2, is KAGVTQTPRYLIKTRGQQVTLSCSPISGHRSVSWYQQTPGQGLQFLFEYFSETQRNKGNFPGRFSGRQFSNSRSEMNVSTLELGDSALYLCASSLDTDYTFGSGTRLTVV.

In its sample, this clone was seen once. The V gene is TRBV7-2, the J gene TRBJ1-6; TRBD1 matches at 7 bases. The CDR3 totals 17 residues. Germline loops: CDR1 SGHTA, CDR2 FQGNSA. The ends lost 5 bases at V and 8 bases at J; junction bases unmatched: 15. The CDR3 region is CASSLAGTALAHSPLHF. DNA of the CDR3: TGTGCCAGCAGCCTGGCTGGGACAGCTTTAGCCCATTCACCCCTCCACTTT.

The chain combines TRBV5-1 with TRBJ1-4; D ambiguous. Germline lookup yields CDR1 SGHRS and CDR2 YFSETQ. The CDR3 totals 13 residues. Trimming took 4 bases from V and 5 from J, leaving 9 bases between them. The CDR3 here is CASSIQWNEKLFF. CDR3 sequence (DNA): TGCGCCAGCAGCATACAGTGGAATGAAAAACTGTTTTTT.

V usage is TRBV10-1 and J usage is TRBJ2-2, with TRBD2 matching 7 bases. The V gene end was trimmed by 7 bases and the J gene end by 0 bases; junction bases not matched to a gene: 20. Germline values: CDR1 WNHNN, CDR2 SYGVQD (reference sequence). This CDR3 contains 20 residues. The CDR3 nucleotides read TGCGCCAGCATCAGTCCTAAAAGGAGCGGGGTTCACGCGAACACCGGGGAGCTGTTTTTT. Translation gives CASISPKRSGVHANTGELFF.

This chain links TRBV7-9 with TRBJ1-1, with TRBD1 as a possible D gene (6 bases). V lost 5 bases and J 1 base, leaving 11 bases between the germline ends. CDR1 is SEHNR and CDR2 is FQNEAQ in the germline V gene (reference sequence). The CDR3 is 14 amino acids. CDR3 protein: CASSLQGPNTEAFF. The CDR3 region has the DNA TGTGCCAGCAGCCTCCAGGGGCCGAACACTGAAGCTTTCTTT.

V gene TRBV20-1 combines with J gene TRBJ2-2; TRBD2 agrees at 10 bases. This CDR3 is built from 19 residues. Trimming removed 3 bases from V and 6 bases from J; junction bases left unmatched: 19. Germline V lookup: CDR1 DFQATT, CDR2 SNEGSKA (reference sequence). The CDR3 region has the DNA TGCAGTGCTAGTCCCTCCGGGGGTAGCGGGGGGCCCCGTCCCGGGGAGCTGTTTTTT. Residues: CSASPSGGSGGPRPGELFF.

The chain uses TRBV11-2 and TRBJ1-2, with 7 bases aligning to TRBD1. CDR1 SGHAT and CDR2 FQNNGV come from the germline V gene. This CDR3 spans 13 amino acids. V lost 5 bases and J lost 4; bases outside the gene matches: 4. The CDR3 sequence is CASSPRQGYGYTF. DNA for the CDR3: TGTGCCAGCAGCCCGCGACAGGGCTATGGCTACACCTTC.

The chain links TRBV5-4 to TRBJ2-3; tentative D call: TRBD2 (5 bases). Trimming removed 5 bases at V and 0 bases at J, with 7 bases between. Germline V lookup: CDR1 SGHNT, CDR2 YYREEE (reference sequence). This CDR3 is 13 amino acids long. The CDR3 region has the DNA TGTGCCAGCAGGGAGGTCAGCACAGATACGCAGTATTTT. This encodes CASREVSTDTQYF.

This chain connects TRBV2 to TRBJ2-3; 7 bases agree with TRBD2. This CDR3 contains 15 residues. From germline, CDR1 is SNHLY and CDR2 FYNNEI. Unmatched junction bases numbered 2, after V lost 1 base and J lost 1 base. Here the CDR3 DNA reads TGTGCCAGCAGTGAAGGGAGCGGGGGCACAGATACGCAGTATTTT. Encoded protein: CASSEGSGGTDTQYF.

CDR3 nucleotide sequence: TGCGCCAGCAGTGAGCCGGGACTAGAAGAGACCCAGTACTTC. Translating gives CASSEPGLEETQYF. The gene calls are TRBV10-2 and TRBJ2-5; 8 bases align to TRBD2. V was clipped by 2 bases and J by 3 bases; unmatched bases: 2. Germline-derived CDR1 and CDR2 are WSHSY and SAAADI. The CDR3 loop spans 14 amino acids.

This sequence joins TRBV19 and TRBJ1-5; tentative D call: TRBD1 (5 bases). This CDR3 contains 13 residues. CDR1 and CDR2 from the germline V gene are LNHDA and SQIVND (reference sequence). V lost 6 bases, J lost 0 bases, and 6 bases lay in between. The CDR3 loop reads CASRDTSNQPQHF. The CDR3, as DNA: TGTGCCAGTAGGGACACTAGCAATCAGCCCCAGCATTTT.

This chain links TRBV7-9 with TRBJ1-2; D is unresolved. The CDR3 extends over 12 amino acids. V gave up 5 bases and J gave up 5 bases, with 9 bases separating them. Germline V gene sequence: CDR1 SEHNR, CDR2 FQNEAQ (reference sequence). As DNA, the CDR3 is TGTGCCAGCAGCGAGGAGGGATATGGCTACACCTTC. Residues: CASSEEGYGYTF.

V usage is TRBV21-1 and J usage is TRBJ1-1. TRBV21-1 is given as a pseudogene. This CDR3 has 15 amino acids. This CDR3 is CASSKVLRGNTEAFF. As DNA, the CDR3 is TGTGCCAGCAGCAAAGTTCTCCGGGGGAACACTGAAGCTTTCTTT.

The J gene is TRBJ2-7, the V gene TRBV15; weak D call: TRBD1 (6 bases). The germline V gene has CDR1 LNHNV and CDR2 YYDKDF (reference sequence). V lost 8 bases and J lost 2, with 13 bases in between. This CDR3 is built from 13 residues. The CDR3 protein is CATSTGQAYEQYF. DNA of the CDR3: TGTGCCACCTCGACAGGACAAGCCTACGAGCAGTACTTC.

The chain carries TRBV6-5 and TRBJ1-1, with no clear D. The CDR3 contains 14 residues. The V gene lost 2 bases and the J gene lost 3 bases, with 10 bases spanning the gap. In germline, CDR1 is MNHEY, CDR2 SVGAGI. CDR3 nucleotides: TGTGCCAGCAGTTACCAATCCGGGGACACTGAAGCTTTCTTT. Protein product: CASSYQSGDTEAFF.

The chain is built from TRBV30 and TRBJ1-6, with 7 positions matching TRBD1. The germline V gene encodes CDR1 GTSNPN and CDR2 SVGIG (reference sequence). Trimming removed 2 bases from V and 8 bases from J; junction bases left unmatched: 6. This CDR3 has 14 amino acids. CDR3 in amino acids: CAWSSGTEYSPLHF. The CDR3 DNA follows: TGTGCCTGGAGTTCCGGGACAGAATATTCACCCCTCCACTTT.

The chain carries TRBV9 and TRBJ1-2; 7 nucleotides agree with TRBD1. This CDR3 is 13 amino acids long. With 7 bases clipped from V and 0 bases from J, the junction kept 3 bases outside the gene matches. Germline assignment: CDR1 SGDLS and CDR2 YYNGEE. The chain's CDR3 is CASGDRTNYGYTF. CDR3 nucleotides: TGTGCCAGCGGGGACAGAACTAACTATGGCTACACCTTC.

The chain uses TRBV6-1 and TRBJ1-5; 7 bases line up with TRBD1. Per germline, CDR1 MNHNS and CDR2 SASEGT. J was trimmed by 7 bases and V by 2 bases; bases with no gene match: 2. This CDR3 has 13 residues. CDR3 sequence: CASSEQGDQPQHF. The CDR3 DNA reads TGTGCCAGCAGTGAACAGGGGGACCAGCCCCAGCATTTT.

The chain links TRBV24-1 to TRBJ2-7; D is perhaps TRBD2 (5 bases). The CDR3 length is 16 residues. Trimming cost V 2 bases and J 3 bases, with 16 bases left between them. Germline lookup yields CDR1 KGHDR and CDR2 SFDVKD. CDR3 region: CATSDSLRLAIYEQYF. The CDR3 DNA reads TGTGCCACCAGTGATTCCCTTAGGCTAGCCATCTACGAGCAGTACTTC.

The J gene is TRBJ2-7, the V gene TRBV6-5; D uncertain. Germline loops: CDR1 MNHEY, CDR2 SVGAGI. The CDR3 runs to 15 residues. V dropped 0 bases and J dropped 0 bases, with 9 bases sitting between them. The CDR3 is CASSYSTGLSYEQYF. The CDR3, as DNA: TGTGCCAGCAGTTACTCTACTGGGCTCTCCTACGAGCAGTACTTC.

This chain's CDR3 is CASRPSGDYNEQFF. CDR3 nucleotide sequence: TGTGCCAGCAGACCTAGCGGTGATTACAATGAGCAGTTCTTC. This chain joins TRBV2 and TRBJ2-1; TRBD2 matches 7 bases. CDR1 and CDR2 (germline): SNHLY, FYNNEI. The CDR3 sequence is 14 residues long. The J segment lost 4 bases and the V segment lost 6 bases, leaving 6 bases of the junction unmatched.

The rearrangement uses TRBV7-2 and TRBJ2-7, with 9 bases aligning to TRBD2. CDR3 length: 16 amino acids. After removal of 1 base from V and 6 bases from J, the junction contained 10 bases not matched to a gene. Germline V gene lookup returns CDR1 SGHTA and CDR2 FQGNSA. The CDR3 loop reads CASSLGLAVAWGEQYF. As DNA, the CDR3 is TGTGCCAGCAGCTTAGGACTAGCGGTAGCATGGGGCGAGCAGTACTTC.

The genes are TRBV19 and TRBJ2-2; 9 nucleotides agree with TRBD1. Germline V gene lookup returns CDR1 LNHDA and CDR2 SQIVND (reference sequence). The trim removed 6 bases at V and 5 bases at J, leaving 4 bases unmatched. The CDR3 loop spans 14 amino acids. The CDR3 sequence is CASRGQGRTGELFF. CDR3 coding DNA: TGTGCCAGTAGGGGACAGGGTCGAACCGGGGAGCTGTTTTTT.

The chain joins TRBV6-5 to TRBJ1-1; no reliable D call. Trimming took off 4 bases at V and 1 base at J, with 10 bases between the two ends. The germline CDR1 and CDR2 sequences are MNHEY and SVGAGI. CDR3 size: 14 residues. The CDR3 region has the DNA TGTGCCAGCAGTTTCTCGTTTCAGAACACTGAAGCTTTCTTT. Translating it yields CASSFSFQNTEAFF.

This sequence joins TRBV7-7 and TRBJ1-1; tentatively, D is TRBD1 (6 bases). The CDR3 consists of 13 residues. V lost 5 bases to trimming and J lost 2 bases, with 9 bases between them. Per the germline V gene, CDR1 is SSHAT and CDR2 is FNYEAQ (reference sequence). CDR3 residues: CASSLDSNTEAFF. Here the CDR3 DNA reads TGTGCCAGCAGCCTGGACAGTAACACTGAAGCTTTCTTT.

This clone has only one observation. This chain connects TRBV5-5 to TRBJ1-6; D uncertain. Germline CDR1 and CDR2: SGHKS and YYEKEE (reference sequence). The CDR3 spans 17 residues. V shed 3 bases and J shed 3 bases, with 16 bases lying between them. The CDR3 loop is CASSWVRGGLYNSPLHF. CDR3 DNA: TGTGCCAGCAGCTGGGTTCGGGGAGGACTCTATAATTCACCCCTCCACTTT.

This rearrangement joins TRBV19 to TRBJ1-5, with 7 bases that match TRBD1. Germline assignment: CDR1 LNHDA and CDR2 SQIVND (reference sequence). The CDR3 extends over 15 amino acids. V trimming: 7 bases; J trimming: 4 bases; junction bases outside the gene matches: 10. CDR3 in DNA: TGTGCCAGTACCCTAGGACAGGCGTTAAATCAGCCCCAGCATTTT. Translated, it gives CASTLGQALNQPQHF. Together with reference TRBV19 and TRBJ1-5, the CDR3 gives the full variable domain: DGGITQSPKYLFRKEGQNVTLSCEQNLNHDAMYWYRQDPGQGLRLIYYSQIVNDFQKGDIAEGYSVSREKKESFPLTVTSAQKNPTAFYLCASTLGQALNQPQHFGDGTRLSIL.